This T cell receptor beta chain was identified during a study of human T cells and chemical hapten exposure. Study as a whole: Each patient's scalp received weekly diphenylcyclopropenone throughout the approximately 25-week study.

Points from the study as a whole: TCRs at a frequency above 1 in 1000 stayed unchanged with DPC sensitization.

As for time point: patch test 3, about 24 weeks after DPC sensitization. As for treatment: therapeutic diphenylcyclopropenone sensitization with weekly scalp DPC. Unfractionated whole blood yielded total RNA. TCRdb redid the calling of the RACE reads with MiXCR, one entry per CDR3 protein. The sample lists more than 150,000 distinct CDR3 sequences, about 25% occurring once. J was trimmed by 6 bases and V by 0 bases; bases with no gene match: 9. The CDR3 spans 16 residues. Germline V gives CDR1 DFQATT, CDR2 SNEGSKA (reference sequence). This clonotype occurred a few times. Its antigen is unknown. This specimen consisted of whole blood, obtained in connection with sensitization to the hapten diphenylcyclopropenone (DPC). This receptor was obtained from a woman aged 40 to 55 with alopecia areata. Some clones in this sample may be carry-over from other donors' samples. The chain uses TRBV20-1 and TRBJ2-7; 12 nucleotides match TRBD2. Written as DNA, the CDR3 is TGCAGTGCTAGAGATCCGCGACTAGCGGGAGTAGGCGAGCAGTACTTC. This codes for CSARDPRLAGVGEQYF.